The rows below give T cell receptor beta chains drawn from one sample of a study of cytomegalovirus exposure and HLA in healthy donors. Only in-frame clones appear in the TCRdb table, and some are missing; sequencing was by immunoSEQ multiplex PCR. The table lists some 49,000 clones, about 90% of them singletons. Sequenced input: PBMCs. The receptors originated from a man aged 18 to 30 in good health and CMV-seronegative. The CDR3 runs from the conserved cysteine through the conserved F or W. D genes are given only for firm matches. Some rows have no size entry. The others give once, few or many, or a class for an expanded clone.

length | J | V | D | size | DNA | CDR3
13 | TRBJ1-2 | TRBV27 | . | few | TGTGCCAGCAGTCTCCACCAAGGGGGAGGCTACACCTTC | CASSLHQGGGYTF
15 | TRBJ2-7 | TRBV10-2 | TRBD1 | . | TGCGCCAGCAGTGAGTCTCAGGGGGCGGTTTACGAGCAGTACTTC | CASSESQGAVYEQYF
17 | TRBJ1-4 | TRBV28 | TRBD1 | . | TGTGCCAGCAGTTTATTCGGGGCAGGGGGCGCCGGTGAAAAACTGTTTTTT | CASSLFGAGGAGEKLFF
17 | TRBJ2-6 | TRBV7-2 | TRBD1 | . | TGTGCCAGCAGCTGGACGCGGACAGGAACTGGGGCCAACGTCCTGACTTTC | CASSWTRTGTGANVLTF
14 | TRBJ2-7 | TRBV29-1 | . | . | TGCAGCGTTGGACGGGCAGGGGGGACCTACGAGCAGTACTTC | CSVGRAGGTYEQYF
15 | TRBJ2-2 | TRBV2 | TRBD2 | . | TGTGCCAGCACCATAGCGGGAGCGAACACCGGGGAGCTGTTTTTT | CASTIAGANTGELFF
15 | TRBJ2-2 | TRBV16 | . | . | TGTGCCAGCAGCCAATCAACGGCAGGGCTCGGGGAGCTGTTTTTT | CASSQSTAGLGELFF
15 | TRBJ2-1 | TRBV12-5 | TRBD2 | . | TGTGCTAGTGGTTTGGCCCTGCTAGCGGACAATGAGCAGTTCTTC | CASGLALLADNEQFF
13 | TRBJ2-7 | TRBV6-6 | . | . | TGTGCCAGCAGTGAGTTTAAAGTCTACGAGCAGTACTTC | CASSEFKVYEQYF
14 | TRBJ2-5 | TRBV6-1 | TRBD1 | . | TGTGCCAGCAGTGAACAGGGGGCTGCAGAGACCCAGTACTTC | CASSEQGAAETQYF
15 | TRBJ2-3 | TRBV5-5 | TRBD2 | . | TGTGCCAGCGCAACCATAGCGGGAACCACAGATACGCAGTATTTT | CASATIAGTTDTQYF
13 | TRBJ2-1 | TRBV19 | . | . | TGTGCCAGTAGTGTCCTAATCCGTACTGAGCAGTTCTTC | CASSVLIRTEQFF
15 | TRBJ2-3 | TRBV5-4 | . | once | TGTGCCAGCAGCTTTCTTGGCGGGAGCACAGATACGCAGTATTTT | CASSFLGGSTDTQYF
16 | TRBJ2-3 | TRBV11-2 | TRBD1 | . | TGTGCCAGCAGCGTAAGCCGGGACAGGAGACCAGATACGCAGTATTTT | CASSVSRDRRPDTQYF
18 | TRBJ1-1 | TRBV25-1 | . | . | TGTGCCAGCAGTGAATCCGAGTGGGTAGGCAGGCGGAACACTGAAGCTTTCTTT | CASSESEWVGRRNTEAFF
17 | TRBJ2-1 | TRBV4-1 | TRBD1 | . | TGCGCCAGCAGCCACGAAAAGGACAGGGAACTATACAATGAGCAGTTCTTC | CASSHEKDRELYNEQFF
16 | TRBJ2-7 | TRBV27 | . | . | TGTGCCAGCAGTTTATCGCCCAGGGGCCGGGGATACGAGCAGTACTTC | CASSLSPRGRGYEQYF